The rows below give T cell receptor beta chains drawn from one sample of a study of cytomegalovirus exposure and HLA in healthy donors. Sequenced by immunoSEQ multiplex PCR; TCRdb stores in-frame clones only, minus some. This sample yields 200,000 to 250,000 clones, of which approximately 85% are seen a single time; about 3% belongs to the top ten. Sequencing input: PBMCs. The receptors stem from a woman between 40 and 55 years old in good health and CMV-seronegative. Both conserved end residues are part of each CDR3. The D gene is left open where the match is weak. A clone size is listed for some rows: how often the clone was seen (once, few, many), or a class if it is expanded.

abundance: NA
v_gene: TRBV6-5
j_gene: TRBJ2-5
d_gene: TRBD1
CDR3nt: TGTGCCAGCAGCGCGACAGGGATAATCCAAGAGACCCAGTACTTC
CDR3aa: CASSATGIIQETQYF

abundance: NA
v_gene: TRBV19
j_gene: TRBJ1-1
d_gene: NA
CDR3nt: TGTGCCAGTAGGGGCTCACCGAACACTGAAGCTTTCTTT
CDR3aa: CASRGSPNTEAFF

abundance: NA
v_gene: TRBV7-9
j_gene: TRBJ2-1
d_gene: TRBD2
CDR3nt: TGTGCCAGCAGTACGGGACTAGCGCCTTCTTGGAATGAGCAGTTCTTC
CDR3aa: CASSTGLAPSWNEQFF

abundance: NA
v_gene: TRBV28
j_gene: TRBJ2-7
d_gene: NA
CDR3nt: TGTGCCAGCAGCCTCCAGTTCGGGACACAATCCTACGAGCAGTACTTC
CDR3aa: CASSLQFGTQSYEQYF

abundance: NA
v_gene: TRBV7-3
j_gene: TRBJ2-1
d_gene: NA
CDR3nt: TGTGCCAGCAGCCGTGCCTCCGGGAAAGGTGAGCAGTTCTTC
CDR3aa: CASSRASGKGEQFF

abundance: NA
v_gene: TRBV11-2
j_gene: TRBJ1-4
d_gene: TRBD1
CDR3nt: TGTGCCAGCAGCGTCGACAGGGGCGTTTGGGAAAAACTGTTTTTT
CDR3aa: CASSVDRGVWEKLFF

abundance: NA
v_gene: TRBV6-1
j_gene: TRBJ1-1
d_gene: NA
CDR3nt: TGTGCCAGCAGTCTGGACAGCAGGAACGCTTTCTTT
CDR3aa: CASSLDSRNAFF

abundance: NA
v_gene: TRBV10-3
j_gene: TRBJ2-5
d_gene: NA
CDR3nt: TGTGCCATCAGCCCGACAGCTTACCAAGAGACCCAGTACTTC
CDR3aa: CAISPTAYQETQYF

abundance: NA
v_gene: TRBV14
j_gene: TRBJ1-5
d_gene: NA
CDR3nt: TGTGCCAGCAGCCGGAGCAATAGCAATCAGCCCCAGCATTTT
CDR3aa: CASSRSNSNQPQHF

abundance: NA
v_gene: TRBV4-1
j_gene: TRBJ2-1
d_gene: TRBD1
CDR3nt: TGCGCCAGCAGTTCCGGGACAGCCTCCTACAATGAGCAGTTCTTC
CDR3aa: CASSSGTASYNEQFF

abundance: NA
v_gene: TRBV7-9
j_gene: TRBJ2-1
d_gene: NA
CDR3nt: TGTGCCAGCAGCTTAGCGGACTCCGATACCTACAATGAGCAGTTCTTC
CDR3aa: CASSLADSDTYNEQFF

abundance: NA
v_gene: TRBV6-1
j_gene: TRBJ1-3
d_gene: NA
CDR3nt: TGTGCCAGCAGTGAATCGGGTGCAATCTCTGGAAACACCATATATTTT
CDR3aa: CASSESGAISGNTIYF

abundance: NA
v_gene: TRBV20-1
j_gene: TRBJ1-2
d_gene: TRBD1
CDR3nt: TGCAGTGCCTGGGACAGGCGTGGCTACACCTTC
CDR3aa: CSAWDRRGYTF

abundance: NA
v_gene: TRBV5-4
j_gene: TRBJ2-6
d_gene: TRBD1
CDR3nt: TGTGCCAGCAGCTTGGGGCAGGGGGCTGGGGCCAACGTCCTGACTTTC
CDR3aa: CASSLGQGAGANVLTF

abundance: NA
v_gene: TRBV7-6
j_gene: TRBJ2-2
d_gene: NA
CDR3nt: TGTGCCAGCAGCTTAAGCGGAATAAACACCGGGGAGCTGTTTTTT
CDR3aa: CASSLSGINTGELFF

abundance: NA
v_gene: TRBV9
j_gene: TRBJ1-2
d_gene: TRBD1
CDR3nt: TGTGCCAGCAGGGACAGGTCGAACTATGGCTACACCTTC
CDR3aa: CASRDRSNYGYTF

abundance: NA
v_gene: TRBV19
j_gene: TRBJ2-1
d_gene: TRBD2
CDR3nt: TGTGCCAGTAGCGCGGGAGTTTGGGGCAATGAGCAGTTCTTC
CDR3aa: CASSAGVWGNEQFF

abundance: NA
v_gene: TRBV2
j_gene: TRBJ2-5
d_gene: TRBD1
CDR3nt: TGTGCCAGCAGTGAATCGGGACAGGGGTACGAGGAGACCCAGTACTTC
CDR3aa: CASSESGQGYEETQYF

abundance: NA
v_gene: TRBV29-1
j_gene: TRBJ2-1
d_gene: NA
CDR3nt: TGCAGCGTCCCGATCGTCAGTGATGAGCAGTTCTTC
CDR3aa: CSVPIVSDEQFF

abundance: NA
v_gene: TRBV29-1
j_gene: TRBJ1-3
d_gene: NA
CDR3nt: TGCAGCGTTGCATCCTGGCCCTCTGGAAACACCATATATTTT
CDR3aa: CSVASWPSGNTIYF

abundance: NA
v_gene: TRBV4-1
j_gene: TRBJ1-3
d_gene: TRBD1
CDR3nt: TGCGCCAGCAGCTACGGGACAGGGGGTTTATCAAACACCATATATTTT
CDR3aa: CASSYGTGGLSNTIYF

abundance: NA
v_gene: TRBV10-3
j_gene: TRBJ2-7
d_gene: NA
CDR3nt: TGTGCCACCCGCTCGGAGCCCGAGCAGTACTTC
CDR3aa: CATRSEPEQYF

abundance: NA
v_gene: TRBV11-2
j_gene: TRBJ2-2
d_gene: NA
CDR3nt: TGTGCCAGCAGCTTAGTCAGATCCCCCGGGGAGCTGTTTTTT
CDR3aa: CASSLVRSPGELFF

abundance: NA
v_gene: TRBV7-9
j_gene: TRBJ2-3
d_gene: TRBD2
CDR3nt: TGTGCCAGCAGCTTAGCGGCGGGAGGGACCACAGATACGCAGTATTTT
CDR3aa: CASSLAAGGTTDTQYF

abundance: NA
v_gene: TRBV28
j_gene: TRBJ2-3
d_gene: NA
CDR3nt: TGTGCCAGCAGCTCACTGCGCCGTTCGCGCACAGATACGCAGTATTTT
CDR3aa: CASSSLRRSRTDTQYF

abundance: NA
v_gene: TRBV4-1
j_gene: TRBJ2-1
d_gene: TRBD2
CDR3nt: TGCGCCAGCAGCCAAGGGCTAGCGGGAATACACAATGAGCAGTTCTTC
CDR3aa: CASSQGLAGIHNEQFF

abundance: NA
v_gene: TRBV5-1
j_gene: TRBJ1-1
d_gene: TRBD1
CDR3nt: TGCGCCAGCAGTTTCAGGACAGGAAGATTGAACACTGAAGCTTTCTTT
CDR3aa: CASSFRTGRLNTEAFF

abundance: NA
v_gene: TRBV18
j_gene: TRBJ2-7
d_gene: NA
CDR3nt: TGTGCCAGCTCACCTCTGGGGCAGGGAAGATACGAGCAGTACTTC
CDR3aa: CASSPLGQGRYEQYF

abundance: few
v_gene: TRBV5-6
j_gene: TRBJ2-5
d_gene: NA
CDR3nt: TGTGCCAGCAGCTTAAAAGTCTTTGAGGAGACCCAGTACTTC
CDR3aa: CASSLKVFEETQYF

abundance: NA
v_gene: TRBV30
j_gene: TRBJ1-2
d_gene: NA
CDR3nt: TGTGCCTGGACCCAATACAGGAAGAACTATGGCTACACCTTC
CDR3aa: CAWTQYRKNYGYTF

abundance: NA
v_gene: TRBV11-2
j_gene: TRBJ2-7
d_gene: NA
CDR3nt: TGTGCCACCCAGGGGGGTTACGAGCAGTACTTC
CDR3aa: CATQGGYEQYF

abundance: NA
v_gene: TRBV7-2
j_gene: TRBJ2-7
d_gene: NA
CDR3nt: TGTGCCAGCAGCTTAGAGCCTAGCGATTCCTACGAGCAGTACTTC
CDR3aa: CASSLEPSDSYEQYF

abundance: NA
v_gene: TRBV5-1
j_gene: TRBJ2-7
d_gene: TRBD2
CDR3nt: TGCGCCAGCAGCCCGAGCGGGGGGGACAGGGAGCAGTACTTC
CDR3aa: CASSPSGGDREQYF

abundance: NA
v_gene: TRBV9
j_gene: TRBJ1-5
d_gene: TRBD1
CDR3nt: TGTGCCAGCAGCTCGGGACAGAGCAATCAGCCCCAGCATTTT
CDR3aa: CASSSGQSNQPQHF

abundance: once
v_gene: TRBV5-5
j_gene: TRBJ1-2
d_gene: NA
CDR3nt: TGTGCCAGCAGCTTCGAAACCCCGGGAATGGACTATGGCTACACCTTC
CDR3aa: CASSFETPGMDYGYTF

abundance: NA
v_gene: TRBV4-1
j_gene: TRBJ2-4
d_gene: TRBD1
CDR3nt: TGCGCCAGCAGCCAAGGAACGACAGGGATGGCCAAAAACATTCAGTACTTC
CDR3aa: CASSQGTTGMAKNIQYF

abundance: NA
v_gene: TRBV30
j_gene: TRBJ2-7
d_gene: NA
CDR3nt: TGTGCCTGGAGTCATTACCTCGGCGGAAAGAAGAGCCACGAGCAGTACTTC
CDR3aa: CAWSHYLGGKKSHEQYF

abundance: few
v_gene: TRBV5-1
j_gene: TRBJ2-7
d_gene: NA
CDR3nt: TGCGCCAGCAGGGGGGCTTCCCTCTACGAGCAGTACTTC
CDR3aa: CASRGASLYEQYF

abundance: few
v_gene: TRBV4-1
j_gene: TRBJ2-2
d_gene: TRBD1
CDR3nt: TGCGCCAGCCAGCCAAGAAGGGACAGGAGCACCGGGGAGCTGTTTTTT
CDR3aa: CASQPRRDRSTGELFF

abundance: NA
v_gene: TRBV7-6
j_gene: TRBJ1-6
d_gene: NA
CDR3nt: TGTGCCAGCAGCACCGGGGGGCCTCATTCACCCCTCCACTTT
CDR3aa: CASSTGGPHSPLHF

abundance: NA
v_gene: TRBV7-2
j_gene: TRBJ2-2
d_gene: TRBD2
CDR3nt: TGTGCCAGCAGCACGATCCGGACTAGCGGACCGAACACCGGGGAGCTGTTTTTT
CDR3aa: CASSTIRTSGPNTGELFF

abundance: NA
v_gene: TRBV27
j_gene: TRBJ1-2
d_gene: NA
CDR3nt: TGTGCCCCGTGGGAGTATGGCTACACCTTC
CDR3aa: CAPWEYGYTF

abundance: few
v_gene: TRBV5-1
j_gene: TRBJ2-5
d_gene: NA
CDR3nt: TGTGCCAGCAGCTTAAAAGTCTTTGAGGAGACCCAGTACTTC
CDR3aa: CASSLKVFEETQYF

abundance: few
v_gene: TRBV27
j_gene: TRBJ2-1
d_gene: NA
CDR3nt: TGTGCCAGCAGTTTATCAGACGGGTACAATGAGCAGTTCTTC
CDR3aa: CASSLSDGYNEQFF

abundance: NA
v_gene: TRBV5-1
j_gene: TRBJ1-3
d_gene: TRBD1
CDR3nt: TGCGCCAGCAGTCGAATAGGGGGCACGGCTGGAAACACCATATATTTT
CDR3aa: CASSRIGGTAGNTIYF

abundance: NA
v_gene: TRBV5-6
j_gene: TRBJ1-2
d_gene: NA
CDR3nt: TGTGCCAGCAGCTTGGACGCGGTCGGGTATGGCTACACCTTC
CDR3aa: CASSLDAVGYGYTF

abundance: once
v_gene: TRBV2
j_gene: TRBJ2-7
d_gene: TRBD1
CDR3nt: TGTGCCACCCGGTTAAGGACAGGGACCTACGAGCAGTACTTC
CDR3aa: CATRLRTGTYEQYF

abundance: NA
v_gene: TRBV14
j_gene: TRBJ2-5
d_gene: TRBD2
CDR3nt: TGTGCCAGCAGCCAAGGACTAGCGGGACCGCGCGGGACCCAGTACTTC
CDR3aa: CASSQGLAGPRGTQYF

abundance: NA
v_gene: TRBV27
j_gene: TRBJ2-1
d_gene: NA
CDR3nt: TGTGCCAGCACAGCGACCTCCTACAATGAGCAGTTCTTC
CDR3aa: CASTATSYNEQFF

abundance: NA
v_gene: TRBV2
j_gene: TRBJ1-5
d_gene: NA
CDR3nt: TGTGCCAGCAGTGACGGGAGCGTGCCCAATCAGCCCCAGCATTTT
CDR3aa: CASSDGSVPNQPQHF

abundance: once
v_gene: TRBV29-1
j_gene: TRBJ2-7
d_gene: NA
CDR3nt: TGCAGCGTTGTGAGACAGAGCTCCTACGAGCAGTACTTC
CDR3aa: CSVVRQSSYEQYF

abundance: NA
v_gene: TRBV19
j_gene: TRBJ2-3
d_gene: NA
CDR3nt: TGTGCCAGTAGTATTCAGGGAGATACGCAGTATTTT
CDR3aa: CASSIQGDTQYF

abundance: once
v_gene: TRBV14
j_gene: TRBJ2-7
d_gene: NA
CDR3nt: TGTGCCAGCAGCCACCCGACAGACTCCTACGAGCAGTACTTC
CDR3aa: CASSHPTDSYEQYF

abundance: once
v_gene: TRBV5-1
j_gene: TRBJ1-1
d_gene: NA
CDR3nt: TGCGCCAGCAGCTGGCTGGGAGAGAACACTGAAGCTTTCTTT
CDR3aa: CASSWLGENTEAFF

abundance: NA
v_gene: TRBV28
j_gene: TRBJ2-7
d_gene: TRBD2
CDR3nt: TGTGCCAGCAGCCCCTCACTAGCGGGTCTCTCCTACGAGCAGTACTTC
CDR3aa: CASSPSLAGLSYEQYF

abundance: NA
v_gene: TRBV5-1
j_gene: TRBJ2-7
d_gene: TRBD1
CDR3nt: TGCGCCAGCAGCTTGGGGACAGGGGGCCGATCGGACGAGCAGTACTTC
CDR3aa: CASSLGTGGRSDEQYF

abundance: NA
v_gene: TRBV19
j_gene: TRBJ2-7
d_gene: NA
CDR3nt: TGTGCCAGTAGCTTCCCGGGGGCCTACGAGCAGTACTTC
CDR3aa: CASSFPGAYEQYF

abundance: NA
v_gene: TRBV10-3
j_gene: TRBJ2-2
d_gene: TRBD2
CDR3nt: TGTGCCATCGGTGGGGGGGGCGGGGAGCTGTTTTTT
CDR3aa: CAIGGGGGELFF

abundance: NA
v_gene: TRBV2
j_gene: TRBJ1-5
d_gene: NA
CDR3nt: TGTGCCAGCAGTCAGGGAGGGTTCGGCAATCAGCCCCAGCATTTT
CDR3aa: CASSQGGFGNQPQHF